The next 21 T cell receptor beta chains were all read from a single sample in a study of regulatory T cells in long-lasting Graves disease (dated by TCRdb to about 2021). Reading the label with the study, this specimen's time point is: persistent/refractory GD, antithyroid drugs over 5 years with positive TRAb. For both TCR sequencing and RNA sequencing, RNA was extracted from PBMCs using TRIzol. Libraries were prepared through multiplex PCR. Data came from an Illumina HiSeq 4000. CDR3 regions were amplified by Arm-PCR with iRepertoire HTBI primers to construct TCR beta libraries. TCRdb reran the public reads through fastp at Q25 and MiXCR, keeping productive beta chains. CDR3 protein duplicates are merged, each entry listing the most common genes and DNA. Within this sample are about 470,000 distinct CDR3 sequences, with less than 25% of them counted one time only. The top ten hold approximately 7.8% of the sample.

The sequenced sample was peripheral blood mononuclear cells (PBMCs), obtained when the disease was refractory, from a patient treated with antithyroid drugs. The receptors here all came from a female donor with Graves disease.

This clonotype was observed a handful of times. V usage is TRBV7-3 and J usage is TRBJ2-1, with 7 nucleotides matching TRBD1. V lost 10 bases to trimming and J lost 5 bases; unmatched junction nucleotides: 5. The CDR3 spans 12 residues. The germline V gene has CDR1 SGHTA and CDR2 FQGTGA. The chain's CDR3 is CATAGGNNEQFF. CDR3 nucleotide sequence: TGTGCCACCGCAGGGGGAAACAATGAGCAGTTCTTC. The complete variable domain, with remaining parts taken from reference TRBV7-3 and TRBJ2-1, reads GAGVSQTPSNKVTEKGKYVELRCDPISGHTALYWYRQSLGQGPEFLIYFQGTGAADDSGLPNDRFFAVRPEGSVSTLKIQRTERGDSAVYLCATAGGNNEQFFGPGTRLTVL.

This clonotype appeared many times. The chain combines TRBV2 with TRBJ2-7, with TRBD2 matching 13 bases. V shed 9 bases and J 3 bases; nucleotides not matched to a gene: 2. Germline-derived CDR1 and CDR2 are SNHLY and FYNNEI. This CDR3 is 13 amino acids long. CDR3 in amino acids: CARRTSGSYEQYF. As DNA, the CDR3 is TGTGCCAGGAGGACTAGCGGGAGCTACGAGCAGTACTTC.

This clonotype showed up many times. V is TRBV6-1 and J is TRBJ2-7, with 9 bases identical to TRBD1. The CDR3 runs to 15 residues. Germline V gives CDR1 MNHNS, CDR2 SASEGT. Losses at the gene ends were 5 bases for V and 3 bases for J; bases not matched to a gene: 8. As DNA, the CDR3 is TGTGCCAGCAGTAATCCCGGGACAGGGAGCTACGAGCAGTACTTC. Its protein product is CASSNPGTGSYEQYF.

This clonotype was seen many times. The rearrangement links TRBV20-1 to TRBJ2-5; 12 nucleotides align to TRBD2. Germline V CDR1 and CDR2: DFQATT, SNEGSKA (reference sequence). There are 17 residues in the CDR3. V was pared by 0 bases and J by 5 bases, with 10 bases of the junction left unmatched. DNA of the CDR3: TGCAGTGCTAGAGAGCTAGCGGGAGGGCTAGGACGGGAGACCCAGTACTTC. It yields the protein CSARELAGGLGRETQYF.

This clonotype was found many times. The chain joins TRBV28 to TRBJ1-2; the match to TRBD1 covers 8 bases. CDR1 is MDHEN, CDR2 SYDVKM, per germline. The CDR3 is made up of 19 amino acids. The J segment lost 6 bases and the V segment lost 2 bases, leaving 20 bases of the junction unmatched. For the CDR3, the DNA is TGTGCCAGCAGTTTACGGCGGTGGACAGGGATCATTAGGGGCAATGGCTACACCTTC. Residues: CASSLRRWTGIIRGNGYTF.

A few counts support this clonotype. J is TRBJ2-2 and V is TRBV30; maybe TRBD2 (5 bases). Germline CDR1 reads GTSNPN; CDR2 reads SVGIG (reference sequence). The CDR3 covers 13 residues. The V gene lost 0 bases and the J gene lost 6 bases, with 8 bases spanning the gap. Here the CDR3 DNA reads TGTGCCTGGAGTGTCGGGGTGGCCGGGGAGCTGTTTTTT. This gives the protein CAWSVGVAGELFF.

This clonotype showed up just a few times. The rearrangement links TRBV29-1 to TRBJ1-2; D call uncertain. The CDR3 covers 11 residues. Germline V gene sequence: CDR1 SQVTM, CDR2 ANQGSEA. V shed 0 bases and J shed 10 bases, with 9 bases lying between them. CDR3 sequence reads: CSVEDLEDYTF. CDR3 coding DNA: TGCAGCGTTGAAGATCTAGAGGACTACACCTTC.

This clonotype has at least ten counts. V gene TRBV6-1 combines with J gene TRBJ2-2, with TRBD1 matching over 8 bases. There are 18 residues in the CDR3. The germline CDR1 and CDR2 sequences are MNHNS and SASEGT. V gave up 6 bases and J gave up 3 bases; unmatched junction bases: 15. CDR3 sequence (DNA): TGTGCCAGCAGGCTCCCGCCCCGTGGACAGGGCTACACCGGGGAGCTGTTTTTT. It specifies CASRLPPRGQGYTGELFF.

This clonotype turned up a few times. The chain links TRBV28 to TRBJ1-1, with TRBD1 as a possible D gene (6 bases). The V end lost 10 bases, the J end lost 0 bases, and 33 bases lay between the germline ends. The CDR3 is 20 amino acids. Germline CDR1 is MDHEN and CDR2 is SYDVKM. CDR3 sequence: CATGASGAHMGDSMNTEAFF. The CDR3 DNA follows: TGTGCCACGGGGGCCTCGGGGGCCCACATGGGGGATTCTATGAACACTGAAGCTTTCTTT.

This clonotype was seen at least ten times. The chain is built from TRBV2 and TRBJ2-7; no definite D call. The V and J ends lost 7 bases and 4 bases respectively, with 8 bases between them. Germline V CDR1 and CDR2: SNHLY, FYNNEI. The CDR3 length is 11 residues. The CDR3 DNA reads as TGTGCCAGCACCGCCACTTACGAGCAGTACTTC. Amino acids: CASTATYEQYF.

This clonotype occurred many times. J is TRBJ1-6 and V is TRBV28; 9 bases are a match to TRBD1. Germline V lookup: CDR1 MDHEN, CDR2 SYDVKM. CDR3 length equals 15 residues. V was clipped by 6 bases and J by 5 bases; unmatched bases: 5. DNA of the CDR3: TGTGCCAGCAGCTACAGACAGGGGGATAATTCACCCCTCCACTTT. It yields the protein CASSYRQGDNSPLHF.

Regarding this clonotype: A much larger clone differs from this one at a single base, so this may be a read error. The V gene is TRBV27, the J gene TRBJ1-1, with a tentative D call TRBD1 (6 bases). CDR3 size: 13 residues. Trimming took 7 bases from V and 4 from J, leaving 13 bases between them. Per the germline V gene, CDR1 is MNHEY and CDR2 is SMNVEV (reference sequence). The DNA for the CDR3 is TGTGCCAGCAACCTACAGGGCGTCACTGAAGCTTTCTTT. Translation gives CASNLQGVTEAFF.

The chain couples TRBV20-1 to TRBJ2-7; 10 bases line up with TRBD2. The CDR3 consists of 16 residues. Germline assignment: CDR1 DFQATT and CDR2 SNEGSKA (reference sequence). With V trimmed by 5 bases and J by 4 bases, 14 bases remained unmatched. Written as DNA, the CDR3 is TGCAGTGCTGGGGCCTCTAGCGGGAGTGGGCCATACGAGCAGTACTTC. Translated, it gives CSAGASSGSGPYEQYF.

This clonotype was detected ten times or more. The rearrangement uses TRBV15 and TRBJ1-2, with a tentative D call TRBD1 (6 bases). The CDR3 has 14 amino acids. V gave up 1 base and J gave up 0 bases, with 6 bases separating them. The germline CDR1 and CDR2 sequences are LNHNV and YYDKDF (reference sequence). CDR3 bases: TGTGCCACCAGCAGAGGACAGGCTAACTATGGCTACACCTTC. Protein product: CATSRGQANYGYTF.

The chain carries TRBV30 and TRBJ2-2; D ambiguous. The CDR3 spans 10 residues. CDR1 and CDR2 (germline): GTSNPN, SVGIG (reference sequence). V dropped 8 bases and J dropped 7 bases, with 8 bases sitting between them. CDR3 residues: CAGWGGELFF. DNA of the CDR3: TGTGCCGGTTGGGGCGGGGAGCTGTTTTTT.

For this clonotype: A much larger clonotype is one base distant, so this may be a read error. The missing conserved phenylalanine or tryptophan at the end of this CDR3 makes a read error likely. The chain uses TRBV7-6 and TRBJ1-1; D is unclear. Germline V lookup: CDR1 SGHVS, CDR2 FNYEAQ. Trimming removed 5 bases from V and 0 bases from J, with 28 bases in between. The CDR3 runs to 20 residues. The CDR3 bases are TGTGCCAGCAGCCGGCTCAGGATGCCGAAACACCTGAAGTTGAACACTGAAGCTTTCCTT. This codes for CASSRLRMPKHLKLNTEAFL.

The gene calls are TRBV28 and TRBJ2-2, with 9 bases fitting TRBD2. Trimming at V came to 6 bases and at J to 5 bases, leaving 7 bases not matched to a gene. This CDR3 is 15 amino acids long. The germline V gene has CDR1 MDHEN and CDR2 SYDVKM. The CDR3: CASRNSGSLTGELFF. The CDR3 DNA sequence: TGTGCCAGCAGGAATAGCGGGAGTTTAACCGGGGAGCTGTTTTTT.

V gene TRBV19 combines with J gene TRBJ2-7; the D gene is possibly TRBD2 (5 bases). Trimming took off 3 bases at V and 2 bases at J, with 11 bases between the two ends. Per the germline V gene, CDR1 is LNHDA and CDR2 is SQIVND (reference sequence). The CDR3 extends over 14 amino acids. CDR3 bases: TGTGCCAGTAGTATCCCAACTAGGCCCTACGAGCAGTACTTC. It yields the protein CASSIPTRPYEQYF. Looking up the rest from reference TRBV19 and TRBJ2-7 gives the full variable domain: DGGITQSPKYLFRKEGQNVTLSCEQNLNHDAMYWYRQDPGQGLRLIYYSQIVNDFQKGDIAEGYSVSREKKESFPLTVTSAQKNPTAFYLCASSIPTRPYEQYFGPGTRLTVT.

Details on this clonotype: This may be a read error: a much more frequent sequence differs by one nucleotide. Without the conserved terminal phenylalanine or tryptophan, this CDR3 likely stems from a read error. J is TRBJ2-5 and V is TRBV27, with a tentative D call TRBD2 (5 bases). Germline V lookup: CDR1 MNHEY, CDR2 SMNVEV (reference sequence). V lost 5 bases and J 0 bases, leaving 7 bases between the germline ends. This CDR3 is built from 13 residues. CDR3 bases: TGTGCCAGCAGTCAGGACTACCAAGAGACCCAGTACCTC. It specifies CASSQDYQETQYL.

This clonotype showed up many times. The chain links TRBV12-3 or TRBV12-4 to TRBJ1-6; D call uncertain. The CDR3 is 12 residues long. V was pared by 7 bases and J by 7 bases, with 8 bases between. The CDR3: CASTFGNSPLHF. The CDR3 DNA sequence: TGTGCCAGCACCTTCGGGAATTCACCCCTCCACTTT.

This clonotype was counted at least ten times. The chain couples TRBV28 to TRBJ2-7, with D possibly being TRBD2 (5 bases). There are 14 residues in the CDR3. Looked up from germline, CDR1 is MDHEN and CDR2 is SYDVKM. The V end lost 4 bases, the J end lost 0 bases, and 10 bases lay between the germline ends. The CDR3 reads CASSSAGSSYEQYF. DNA of the CDR3: TGTGCCAGCAGTTCTGCGGGTTCCTCCTACGAGCAGTACTTC.